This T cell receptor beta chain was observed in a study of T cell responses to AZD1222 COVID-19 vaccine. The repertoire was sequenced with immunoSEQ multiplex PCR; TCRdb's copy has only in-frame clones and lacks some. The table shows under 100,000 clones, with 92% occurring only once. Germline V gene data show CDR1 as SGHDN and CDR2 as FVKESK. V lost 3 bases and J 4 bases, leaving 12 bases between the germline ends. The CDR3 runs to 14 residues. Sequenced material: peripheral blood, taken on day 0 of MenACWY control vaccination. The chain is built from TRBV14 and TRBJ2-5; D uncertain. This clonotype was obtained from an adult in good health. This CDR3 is CASSQTSLRETQYF. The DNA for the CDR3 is TGTGCCAGCAGCCAGACCTCTCTCCGAGAGACCCAGTACTTC.